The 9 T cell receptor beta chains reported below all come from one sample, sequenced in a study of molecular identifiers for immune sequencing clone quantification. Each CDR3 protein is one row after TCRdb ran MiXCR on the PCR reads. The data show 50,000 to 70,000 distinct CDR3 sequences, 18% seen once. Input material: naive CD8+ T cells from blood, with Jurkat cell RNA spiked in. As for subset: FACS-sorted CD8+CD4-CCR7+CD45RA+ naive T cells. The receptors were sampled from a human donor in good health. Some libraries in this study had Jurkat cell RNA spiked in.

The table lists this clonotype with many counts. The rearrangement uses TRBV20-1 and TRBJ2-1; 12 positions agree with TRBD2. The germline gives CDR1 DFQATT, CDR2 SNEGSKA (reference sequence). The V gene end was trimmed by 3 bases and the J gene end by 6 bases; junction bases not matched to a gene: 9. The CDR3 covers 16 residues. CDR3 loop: CSARDLAGGGLNEQFF. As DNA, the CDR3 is TGCAGTGCTAGGGATCTAGCGGGAGGGGGACTCAATGAGCAGTTCTTC.

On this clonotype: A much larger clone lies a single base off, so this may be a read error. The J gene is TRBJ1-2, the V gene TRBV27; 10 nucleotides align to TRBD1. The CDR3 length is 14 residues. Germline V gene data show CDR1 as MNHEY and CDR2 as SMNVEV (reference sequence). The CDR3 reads CAGSLGTGAYGYTF. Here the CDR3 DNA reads TGTGCCGGCAGTTTAGGGACAGGGGCCTATGGCTACACCTTC.

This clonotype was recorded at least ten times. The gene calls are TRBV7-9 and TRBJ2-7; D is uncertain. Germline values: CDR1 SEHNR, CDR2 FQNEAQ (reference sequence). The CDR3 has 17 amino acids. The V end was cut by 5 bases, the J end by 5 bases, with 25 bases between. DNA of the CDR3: TGTGCCAGCAGCCAAGACCGCTTCGTTCTAGTAGGAAACGAGCAGTACTTC. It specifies CASSQDRFVLVGNEQYF.

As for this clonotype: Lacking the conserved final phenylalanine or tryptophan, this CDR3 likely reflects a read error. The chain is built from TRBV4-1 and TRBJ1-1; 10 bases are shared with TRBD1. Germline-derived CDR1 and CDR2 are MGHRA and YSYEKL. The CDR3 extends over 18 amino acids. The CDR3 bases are TGCACCAGCAGCCGGGACAGGGGATTTAGTTCCCAGAACACTGAAGCTTTCGTT. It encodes CTSSRDRGFSSQNTEAFV.

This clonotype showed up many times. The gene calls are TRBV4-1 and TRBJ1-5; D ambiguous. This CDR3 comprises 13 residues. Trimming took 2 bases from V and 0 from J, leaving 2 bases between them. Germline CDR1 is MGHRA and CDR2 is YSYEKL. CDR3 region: CASSQRSNQPQHF. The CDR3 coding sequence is TGCGCCAGCAGCCAACGTAGCAATCAGCCCCAGCATTTT.

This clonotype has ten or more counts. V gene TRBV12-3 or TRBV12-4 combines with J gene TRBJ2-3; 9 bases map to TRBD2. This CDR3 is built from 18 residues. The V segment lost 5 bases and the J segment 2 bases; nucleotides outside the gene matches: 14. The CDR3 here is CASSPSSGIAGDTDTQYF. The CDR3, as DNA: TGTGCCAGCAGTCCTTCCAGCGGGATAGCGGGGGACACAGATACGCAGTATTTT.

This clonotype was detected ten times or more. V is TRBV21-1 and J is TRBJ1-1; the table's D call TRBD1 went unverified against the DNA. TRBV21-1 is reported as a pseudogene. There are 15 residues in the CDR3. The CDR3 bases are TGTGCCAGCATCCCAGGGGAGACAGACGACACTGAAGCTTTCTTT. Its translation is CASIPGETDDTEAFF.

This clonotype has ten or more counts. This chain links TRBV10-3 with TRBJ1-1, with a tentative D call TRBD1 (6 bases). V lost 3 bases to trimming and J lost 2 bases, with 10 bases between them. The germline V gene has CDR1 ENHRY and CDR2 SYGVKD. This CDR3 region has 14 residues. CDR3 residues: CAISEGGVNTEAFF. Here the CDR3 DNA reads TGTGCCATCAGTGAAGGGGGGGTCAACACTGAAGCTTTCTTT.

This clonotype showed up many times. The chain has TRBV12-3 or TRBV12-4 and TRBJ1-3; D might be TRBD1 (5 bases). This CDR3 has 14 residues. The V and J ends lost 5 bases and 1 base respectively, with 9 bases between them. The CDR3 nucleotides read TGTGCCAGCAGTCCGACAGCATCTGGAAACACCATATATTTT. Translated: CASSPTASGNTIYF.